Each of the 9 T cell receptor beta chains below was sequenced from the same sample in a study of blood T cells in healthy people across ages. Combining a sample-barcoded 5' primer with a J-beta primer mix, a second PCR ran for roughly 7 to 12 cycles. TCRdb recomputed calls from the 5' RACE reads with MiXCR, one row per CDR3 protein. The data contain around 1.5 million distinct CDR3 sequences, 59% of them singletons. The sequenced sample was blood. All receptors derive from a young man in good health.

CDR3 sequence reads: CASSPGAADTQYF. DNA of the CDR3: TGTGCCAGCAGCCCCGGGGCTGCGGATACGCAGTATTTT. V usage is TRBV12-3 or TRBV12-4 and J usage is TRBJ2-3, with D perhaps being TRBD1 or TRBD2 (5 bases each). The CDR3 is 13 amino acids. Between the trimmed V and J ends, which lost 6 bases and 6 bases, there was a span of 13 bases.

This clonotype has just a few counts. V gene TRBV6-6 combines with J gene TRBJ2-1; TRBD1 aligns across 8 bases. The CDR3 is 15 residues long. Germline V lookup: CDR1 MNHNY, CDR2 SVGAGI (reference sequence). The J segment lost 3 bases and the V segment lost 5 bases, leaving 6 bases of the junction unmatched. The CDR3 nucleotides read TGTGCCAGCAGTCCCGACAGGGGTTTCTACAATGAGCAGTTCTTC. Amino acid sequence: CASSPDRGFYNEQFF.

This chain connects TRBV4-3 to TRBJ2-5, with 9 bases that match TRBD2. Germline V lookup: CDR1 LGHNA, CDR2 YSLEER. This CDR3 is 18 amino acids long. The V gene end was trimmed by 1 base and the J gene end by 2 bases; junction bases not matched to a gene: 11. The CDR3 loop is CASSQGPASGVGQETQYF. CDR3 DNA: TGCGCCAGCAGCCAAGGCCCTGCTAGCGGGGTTGGGCAAGAGACCCAGTACTTC.

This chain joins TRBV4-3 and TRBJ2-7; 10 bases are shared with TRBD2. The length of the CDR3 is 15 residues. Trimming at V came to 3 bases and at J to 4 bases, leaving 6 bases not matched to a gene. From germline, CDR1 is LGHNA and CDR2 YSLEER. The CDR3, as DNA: TGCGCCAGCAGCCAGTACCTAGCGGGGGTTTACGAGCAGTACTTC. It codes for CASSQYLAGVYEQYF.

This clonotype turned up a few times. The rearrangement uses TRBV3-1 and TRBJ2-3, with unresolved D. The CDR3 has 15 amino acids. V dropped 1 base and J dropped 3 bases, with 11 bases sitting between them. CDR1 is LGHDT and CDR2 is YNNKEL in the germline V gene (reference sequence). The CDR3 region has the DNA TGTGCCAGCAGCCAAGGCCCCGGCGGTACAGATACGCAGTATTTT. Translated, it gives CASSQGPGGTDTQYF.

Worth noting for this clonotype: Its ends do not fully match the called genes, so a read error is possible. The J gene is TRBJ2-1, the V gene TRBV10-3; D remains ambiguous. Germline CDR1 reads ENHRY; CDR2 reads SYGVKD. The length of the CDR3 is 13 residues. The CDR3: CVISESRDNEQFF. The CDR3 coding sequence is TGTGTCATCAGTGAGTCACGAGACAATGAGCAGTTCTTC.

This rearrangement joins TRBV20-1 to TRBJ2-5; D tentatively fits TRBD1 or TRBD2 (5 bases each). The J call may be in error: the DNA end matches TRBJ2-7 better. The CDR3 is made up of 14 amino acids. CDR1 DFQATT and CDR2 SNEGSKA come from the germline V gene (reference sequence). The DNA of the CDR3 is TGCAGTGCTAGAGAACTAGGGGAAGGCTACGAGCAGTACTTC. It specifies CSARELGEGYEQYF.

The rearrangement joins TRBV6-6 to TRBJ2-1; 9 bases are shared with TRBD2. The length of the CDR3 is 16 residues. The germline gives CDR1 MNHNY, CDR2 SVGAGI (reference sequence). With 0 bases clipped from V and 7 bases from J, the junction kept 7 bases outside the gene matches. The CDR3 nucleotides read TGTGCCAGCAGTTACTCAGGCGGGAGGGCCCGGAATGAGCAGTTCTTC. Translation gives CASSYSGGRARNEQFF.

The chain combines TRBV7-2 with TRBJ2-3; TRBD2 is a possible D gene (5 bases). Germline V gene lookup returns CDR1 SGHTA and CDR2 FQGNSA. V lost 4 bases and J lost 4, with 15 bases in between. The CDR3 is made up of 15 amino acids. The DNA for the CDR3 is TGTGCCAGCAGCTCCGCGGTGGGAGTCCCAGATACGCAGTATTTT. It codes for CASSSAVGVPDTQYF.